This TCR beta chain was recovered during a study of T cell changes during pregnancy in multiple sclerosis. This CDR3 is built from 16 residues. Method: immunoSEQ multiplex PCR; TCRdb's copy keeps in-frame clones and lacks some. The table has approximately 100,000 clones, about 90% seen once. The source was peripheral blood, collected before pregnancy. V usage is TRBV21-1 and J usage is TRBJ2-3; the table calls TRBD2, which could not be checked here. TRBV21-1 is assigned pseudogene status. The TCR sequence derives from a female donor with multiple sclerosis, enrolled in a pregnancy study. The CDR3: CASSKVESGGTDTQYF. DNA of the CDR3: TGTGCCAGCAGCAAAGTCGAAAGCGGGGGCACAGATACGCAGTATTTT.